The 18 T cell receptor beta chains listed next were all sequenced from one sample in a study of identifying expanded T cells in peripheral blood. Method: immunoSEQ multiplex PCR; TCRdb's copy keeps in-frame clones and lacks some. The sample consists of 95,000 to 100,000 clones, around nine tenths of them appearing once. Sequenced: blood. The origin of the receptors is a person aged 18 to 75 in good health.

The chain combines TRBV10-3 with TRBJ2-1, with 14 nucleotides matching TRBD2. Germline V CDR1 and CDR2: ENHRY, SYGVKD. The CDR3 has 18 residues. V lost 7 bases to trimming and J lost 6 bases; unmatched junction nucleotides: 14. CDR3 sequence reads: CAITAGTSGGSLSNEQFF. CDR3 nucleotides: TGTGCCATCACCGCCGGGACTAGCGGGGGAAGTCTGTCCAATGAGCAGTTCTTC.

The gene calls are TRBV11-2 and TRBJ2-7; tentatively, D is TRBD1 (5 bases). Germline CDR1 and CDR2: SGHAT and FQNNGV. This CDR3 is 14 amino acids long. V shed 6 bases and J shed 5 bases, with 17 bases lying between them. The CDR3 loop reads CASRGTGVPHEQYF. The CDR3 region has the DNA TGTGCCAGCAGGGGAACAGGAGTTCCCCACGAGCAGTACTTC.

The chain couples TRBV4-3 to TRBJ1-6, with D tentatively TRBD1 (5 bases). The CDR3 length is 17 residues. Between the trimmed V and J ends, which lost 0 bases and 6 bases, there was a span of 15 bases. CDR1 LGHNA and CDR2 YSLEER come from the germline V gene. In DNA form, the CDR3 reads TGCGCCAGCAGCCAAGATGTCCAAAGGGGCACTAATTCACCCCTCCACTTT. This codes for CASSQDVQRGTNSPLHF.

The chain combines TRBV29-1 with TRBJ1-1; D might be TRBD1 (5 bases). The CDR3 covers 13 residues. Trimming shortened V by 6 bases and J by 5 bases, and 16 bases separated the two germline ends. Germline V gene data show CDR1 as SQVTM and CDR2 as ANQGSEA. The CDR3 region is CSVWDPGGTEAFF. For the CDR3, the DNA is TGCAGCGTATGGGACCCAGGAGGAACTGAAGCTTTCTTT.

The rearrangement joins TRBV7-9 to TRBJ2-3; no clear D gene. Looked up from germline, CDR1 is SEHNR and CDR2 is FQNEAQ (reference sequence). Trimming left V 0 bases short and J 8 bases short, with 18 bases between. The CDR3 extends over 16 amino acids. The CDR3 is CASSLAMGPAPGTQYF. The DNA of the CDR3 is TGTGCCAGCAGCTTAGCGATGGGTCCAGCCCCAGGTACGCAGTATTTT.

The rearrangement uses TRBV27 and TRBJ2-7; D uncertain. V was pared by 3 bases and J by 0 bases, with 6 bases between. Germline assignment: CDR1 MNHEY and CDR2 SMNVEV (reference sequence). This CDR3 is built from 13 residues. The CDR3, as DNA: TGTGCCAGCAGTTTTTCGCCCTCCTACGAGCAGTACTTC. Its translation is CASSFSPSYEQYF.

For the CDR3, the DNA is TGTGCCAGCAGTTACGAGGGTCAGCCCCAGCATTTT. The encoded protein is CASSYEGQPQHF. The gene calls are TRBV6-6 and TRBJ1-5; D is undetermined. Looked up from germline, CDR1 is MNHNY and CDR2 is SVGAGI (reference sequence). V dropped 2 bases and J dropped 6 bases, with 5 bases sitting between them. The CDR3 is made up of 12 amino acids.

The rearrangement uses TRBV28 and TRBJ1-2, with 10 bases matching TRBD1. There are 15 residues in the CDR3. CDR1 is MDHEN and CDR2 is SYDVKM in the germline V gene. V shed 5 bases, J shed 5 bases, and the junction held 8 bases outside the gene matches. This CDR3 is CASSARDRGGYGYTF. Here the CDR3 DNA reads TGTGCCAGCAGTGCCCGGGACAGGGGAGGATATGGCTACACCTTC.

V and J are TRBV18 and TRBJ1-1, with TRBD1 identical over 11 bases. V shed 4 bases, J shed 11 bases, and the junction held 15 bases outside the gene matches. Germline assignment: CDR1 KGHSH and CDR2 LQKENI. CDR3 length equals 16 residues. The CDR3 protein is CASSRAPAGTGGRAFF. The CDR3, as DNA: TGTGCCAGCTCACGCGCCCCGGCCGGGACAGGGGGTCGGGCTTTCTTT.

The rearrangement uses TRBV2 and TRBJ1-1; D not certain. Per germline, CDR1 SNHLY and CDR2 FYNNEI. This CDR3 is built from 14 residues. Trimming stripped 1 base from V and 3 bases from J, with 9 bases between. CDR3 residues: CASSEGRWDTEAFF. The CDR3 DNA sequence: TGTGCCAGCAGTGAAGGACGGTGGGACACTGAAGCTTTCTTT.

The J gene is TRBJ2-1, the V gene TRBV18, with 12 nucleotides matching TRBD1. CDR3 length: 14 residues. J gave up 9 bases and V 2 bases, and 2 bases lay outside the gene matches. The germline gives CDR1 KGHSH, CDR2 LQKENI. CDR3 nucleotides: TGTGCCAGCTCACCAGGGACAGGGGGCTCTGAGCAGTTCTTC. This sequence encodes CASSPGTGGSEQFF.

This clone was detected a few times. The CDR3 reads CASSDRQGQETQYF. The DNA of the CDR3 is TGTGCCAGCAGCGATAGACAGGGACAAGAGACCCAGTACTTC. The rearrangement uses TRBV14 and TRBJ2-5, with 7 bases that match TRBD1. V was clipped by 5 bases and J by 2 bases; unmatched bases: 5. The CDR3 runs to 14 residues. Germline CDR1 reads SGHDN; CDR2 reads FVKESK.

The chain joins TRBV28 to TRBJ1-2; TRBD1 matches 8 bases. CDR3 length equals 13 residues. The trim removed 7 bases at V and 5 bases at J, leaving 6 bases unmatched. CDR1 is MDHEN, CDR2 SYDVKM, per germline. The CDR3 region has the DNA TGTGCCAGCACCAGGGGGCGCTTGTATGGCTACACCTTC. Residues: CASTRGRLYGYTF.

This chain connects TRBV5-4 to TRBJ1-4; D uncertain. This CDR3 region has 14 residues. Germline V lookup: CDR1 SGHNT, CDR2 YYREEE (reference sequence). V lost 1 base and J lost 3, with 7 bases in between. The CDR3 DNA is TGTGCCAGCAGCTTGCGGCAGGCTAATGAAAAACTGTTTTTT. This sequence encodes CASSLRQANEKLFF.

The chain has TRBV6-5 and TRBJ1-1, with D possibly TRBD1 on 5 matching bases. V was clipped by 6 bases and J by 3 bases, with 14 bases between them. The CDR3 extends over 14 amino acids. Per the germline V gene, CDR1 is MNHEY and CDR2 is SVGAGI. Here the CDR3 DNA reads TGTGCCAGCAGGGCCGGGACGGAGGACACTGAAGCTTTCTTT. Translation gives CASRAGTEDTEAFF.

This clone was counted only a few times. J is TRBJ1-5 and V is TRBV4-3; no definite D call. CDR1 and CDR2 from the germline V gene are LGHNA and YSLEER. The CDR3 runs to 13 residues. V was shortened by 4 bases and J by 1 base, with 5 bases between the two germline ends. Here the CDR3 DNA reads TGCGCCAGCAGCCTGGGAAGCAATCAGCCCCAGCATTTT. Translated: CASSLGSNQPQHF.

This clone was seen a few times. The J gene is TRBJ2-7, the V gene TRBV2, with a possible D match to TRBD2 (5 bases). The CDR3 sequence is 12 residues long. Germline V lookup: CDR1 SNHLY, CDR2 FYNNEI. The V and J ends lost 10 bases and 6 bases respectively, with 16 bases between them. CDR3 loop: CATRNQGSEQYF. In DNA, the CDR3 is TGTGCCACGCGGAATCAAGGGAGCGAGCAGTACTTC.

The gene calls are TRBV7-2 and TRBJ1-1; D unresolved. Trimming took off 5 bases at V and 2 bases at J, with 18 bases between the two ends. The CDR3 totals 16 residues. The germline gives CDR1 SGHTA, CDR2 FQGNSA. CDR3 nucleotides: TGTGCCAGCAGCCCCGAGTCCCCTGGGATAAACACTGAAGCTTTCTTT. It translates to CASSPESPGINTEAFF. The full variable domain, in which reference TRBV7-2 and TRBJ1-1 provide the parts outside the CDR3, is GAGVSQSPSNKVTEKGKDVELRCDPISGHTALYWYRQSLGQGLEFLIYFQGNSAPDKSGLPSDRFSAERTGGSVSTLTIQRTQQEDSAVYLCASSPESPGINTEAFFGQGTRLTVV.